This TCR beta chain was identified in a study of identifying expanded T cells in peripheral blood (dated by TCRdb to between 2019 and 2020). Concerning the study at large: Four technical replicates, made by sequencing separate aliquots from the same pool of genomic DNA, were compared pairwise. Summary of the overall study and its limitations: The beta-binomial model significantly reduced the number of clones called differentially abundant and the false-positive rate across all healthy-donor time intervals. The authors expected that biological variance in healthy repertoires might rise further over much longer intervals, such as months to years. The binomial model flagged roughly 1.3 differentially abundant clones between technical replicates but around 16 over around two weeks and roughly 20 over about four weeks. For all healthy donors, the variance in clone template counts between approximately 2-week samples rose significantly as total template count increased.

The immunoSEQ Assay, which relies on bias-controlled multiplex PCR amplification of genomic DNA, was used to profile TCRbeta CDR3 regions. The authors processed their data as follows. To quantify the absolute abundance of each unique TCRbeta CDR3 region, the sequences were collapsed and filtered. Two models were used to test differential abundance: a binomial model (Fisher-equivalent) and a beta-binomial model that adds time-dependent variance fitted from healthy donors. Clones with fewer than 5 combined templates were excluded, and clones with Benjamini-Hochberg FDR below 0.01 were called differentially abundant. Using the form v = (b*log(k)+a)^2, the beta-binomial variance was modeled as a function of the total template count across the two samples. TCRdb took over this immuneACCESS table, retaining in-frame rearrangements with V and J assigned. Such tables are incomplete; in checked studies, under half of the missing clones stem from an unresolved V gene, and the remainder is unexplained. That table is the source of V, J and clone size, and D and trimming were worked out from the DNA. This sample is represented by about 63,000 clones; around 81% of them were singletons. Jointly, the top ten make up roughly 19% of the sample.

The junction shows trimming of 5 bases on V and 5 bases on J, and the gene matches do not reach 10 bases of it. CDR1 and CDR2 (LNHNV, YYDKDF) derive from the germline V gene (reference sequence). The CDR3 runs 15 amino acids, cysteine and phenylalanine included. The DNA shown is the 45-base CDR3, in frame from base 1. About this clone itself: What this receptor recognizes is not known. No base quality values were provided; no much bigger clone lies one nucleotide off.

During the collection period, no immune events, such as infections, were documented for the healthy donors. To calibrate time-dependent variance in a beta-binomial model of T-cell clone differential abundance, blood repertoires from healthy donors were used as a training cohort. The training cohort comprised 10 healthy donors, 3 female and 7 male. Donor ages ranged from roughly 29 to 64 years, with an average of around 45 years. Whole blood, obtained from a commercial supplier, was collected from each healthy donor at three time points spaced around 13 days apart. For immunosequencing, genomic DNA was extracted from unsorted whole blood.

The rearrangement combines TRBV15 with TRBJ2-5, with 8 junctional bases fitting TRBD1. This TCR came from a person between 18 and 75 years old in good health. The specimen sequenced was blood. The CDR3 has the sequence CATSLSQGASETQYF. The DNA sequence is TGTGCCACCAGCCTGTCCCAGGGGGCTTCGGAGACCCAGTACTTC.